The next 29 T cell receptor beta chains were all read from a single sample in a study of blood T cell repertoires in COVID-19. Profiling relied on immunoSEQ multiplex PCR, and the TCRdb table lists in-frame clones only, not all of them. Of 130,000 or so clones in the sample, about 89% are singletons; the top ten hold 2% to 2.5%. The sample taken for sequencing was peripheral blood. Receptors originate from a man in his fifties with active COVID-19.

CDR3 DNA: TGTGCCAGCGTACAGGGAAGGACCTACAATGAGCAGTTCTTC. Its translation: CASVQGRTYNEQFF. The rearrangement uses TRBV2 and TRBJ2-1, with a tentative D call TRBD1 (6 bases). The V end lost 8 bases, the J end lost 2 bases, and 13 bases lay between the germline ends. Germline values: CDR1 SNHLY, CDR2 FYNNEI. CDR3 length: 14 residues.

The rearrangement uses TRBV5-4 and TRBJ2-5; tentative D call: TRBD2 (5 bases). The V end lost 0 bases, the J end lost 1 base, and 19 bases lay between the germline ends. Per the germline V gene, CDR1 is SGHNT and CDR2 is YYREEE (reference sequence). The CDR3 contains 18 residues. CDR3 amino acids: CASSLAGSLGGGQETQYF. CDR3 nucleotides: TGTGCCAGCAGCTTGGCCGGAAGCTTGGGCGGAGGCCAAGAGACCCAGTACTTC.

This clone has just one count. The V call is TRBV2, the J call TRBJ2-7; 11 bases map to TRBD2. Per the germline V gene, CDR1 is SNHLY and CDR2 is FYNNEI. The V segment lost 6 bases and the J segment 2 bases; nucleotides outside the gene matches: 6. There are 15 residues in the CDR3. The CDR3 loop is CASRLSGGAPYEQYF. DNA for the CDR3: TGTGCCAGCAGACTTAGCGGGGGGGCCCCCTACGAGCAGTACTTC.

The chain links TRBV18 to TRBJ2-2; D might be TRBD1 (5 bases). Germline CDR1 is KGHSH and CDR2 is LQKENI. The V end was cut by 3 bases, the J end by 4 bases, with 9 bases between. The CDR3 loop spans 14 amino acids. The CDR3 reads CASSPTGPTGELFF. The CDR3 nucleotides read TGTGCCAGCTCACCCACAGGACCCACCGGGGAGCTGTTTTTT.

In DNA form, the CDR3 reads TGTGCCAGCAGCGACCGGACTAGCGGGGGGGCAGATACGCAGTATTTT. Translated: CASSDRTSGGADTQYF. The chain is built from TRBV7-8 and TRBJ2-3; 15 positions match TRBD2. This CDR3 region has 16 residues. Trimming removed 5 bases from V and 4 bases from J; junction bases left unmatched: 4. The germline CDR1 and CDR2 sequences are SGHVS and FQNEAQ. Drawing the rest from reference TRBV7-8 and TRBJ2-3, the complete variable domain is GAGVSQSPRYKVAKRGQDVALRCDPISGHVSLFWYQQALGQGPEFLTYFQNEAQLDKSGLPSDRFFAERPEGSVSTLKIQRTQQEDSAVYLCASSDRTSGGADTQYFGPGTRLTVL.

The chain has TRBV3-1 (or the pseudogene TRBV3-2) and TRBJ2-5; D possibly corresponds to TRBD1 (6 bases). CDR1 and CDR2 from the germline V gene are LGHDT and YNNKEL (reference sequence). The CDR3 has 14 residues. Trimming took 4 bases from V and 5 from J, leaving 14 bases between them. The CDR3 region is CASSRLSGAETQYF. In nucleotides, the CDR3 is TGTGCCAGCAGCCGGCTCTCAGGGGCCGAGACCCAGTACTTC.

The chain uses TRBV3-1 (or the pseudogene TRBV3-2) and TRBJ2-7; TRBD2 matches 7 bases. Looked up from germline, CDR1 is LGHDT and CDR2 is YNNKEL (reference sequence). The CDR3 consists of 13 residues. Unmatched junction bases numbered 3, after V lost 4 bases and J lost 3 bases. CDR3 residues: CASSPGGIYEQYF. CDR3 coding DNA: TGTGCCAGCAGCCCCGGGGGGATCTACGAGCAGTACTTC.

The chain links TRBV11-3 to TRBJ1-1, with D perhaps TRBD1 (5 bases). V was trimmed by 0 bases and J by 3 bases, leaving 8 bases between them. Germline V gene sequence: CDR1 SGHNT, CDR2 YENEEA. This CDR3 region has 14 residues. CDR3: CASSLDKGHTEAFF. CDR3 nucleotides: TGTGCCAGCAGCTTAGATAAGGGGCACACTGAAGCTTTCTTT.

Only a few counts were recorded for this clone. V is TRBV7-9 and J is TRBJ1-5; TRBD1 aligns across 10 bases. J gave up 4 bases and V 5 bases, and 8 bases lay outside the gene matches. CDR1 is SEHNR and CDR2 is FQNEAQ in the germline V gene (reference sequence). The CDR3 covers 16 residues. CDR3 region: CASSPTTGGANQPQHF. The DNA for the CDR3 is TGTGCCAGCAGCCCCACGACAGGGGGCGCAAATCAGCCCCAGCATTTT.

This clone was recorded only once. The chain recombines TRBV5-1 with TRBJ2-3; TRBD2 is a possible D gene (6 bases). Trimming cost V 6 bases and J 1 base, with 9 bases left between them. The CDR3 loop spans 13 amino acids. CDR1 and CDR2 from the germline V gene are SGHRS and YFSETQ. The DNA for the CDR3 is TGCGCCAGCACCCCGGGGGGCACAGATACGCAGTATTTT. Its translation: CASTPGGTDTQYF.

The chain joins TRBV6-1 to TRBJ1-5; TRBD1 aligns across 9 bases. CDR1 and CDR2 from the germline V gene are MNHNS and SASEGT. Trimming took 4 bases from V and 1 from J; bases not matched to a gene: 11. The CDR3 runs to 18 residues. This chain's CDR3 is CASSGRGGTGSSNQPQHF. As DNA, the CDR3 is TGTGCCAGCAGTGGCCGCGGTGGGACAGGGTCAAGCAATCAGCCCCAGCATTTT.

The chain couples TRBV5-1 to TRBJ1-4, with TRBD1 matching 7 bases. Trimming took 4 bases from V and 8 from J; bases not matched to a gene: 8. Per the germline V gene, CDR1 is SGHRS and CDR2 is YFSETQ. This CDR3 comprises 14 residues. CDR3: CASSVDRVKEKLFF. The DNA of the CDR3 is TGCGCCAGCAGCGTTGACAGGGTCAAAGAAAAACTGTTTTTT.

The CDR3 bases are TGTGCCAGCAGTCGTCCCCGGTCACCCCTCCACTTT. Its translation: CASSRPRSPLHF. V and J are TRBV6-5 and TRBJ1-6, with D hard to call. The CDR3 sequence is 12 residues long. The V gene lost 5 bases and the J gene lost 10 bases, with 9 bases spanning the gap. The germline CDR1 and CDR2 sequences are MNHEY and SVGAGI.

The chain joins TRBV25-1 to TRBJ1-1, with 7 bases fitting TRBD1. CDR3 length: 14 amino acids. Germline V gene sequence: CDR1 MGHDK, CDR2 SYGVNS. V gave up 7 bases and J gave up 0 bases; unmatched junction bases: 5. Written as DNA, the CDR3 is TGTGCCAGCACACAGACAGGGATGAACACTGAAGCTTTCTTT. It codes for CASTQTGMNTEAFF.

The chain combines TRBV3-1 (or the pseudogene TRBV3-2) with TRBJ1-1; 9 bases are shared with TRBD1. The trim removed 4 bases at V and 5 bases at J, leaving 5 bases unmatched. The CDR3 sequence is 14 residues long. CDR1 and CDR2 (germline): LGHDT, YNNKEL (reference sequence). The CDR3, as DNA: TGTGCCAGCAGCCCGGATGGGACAGGGACTGAAGCTTTCTTT. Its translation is CASSPDGTGTEAFF.

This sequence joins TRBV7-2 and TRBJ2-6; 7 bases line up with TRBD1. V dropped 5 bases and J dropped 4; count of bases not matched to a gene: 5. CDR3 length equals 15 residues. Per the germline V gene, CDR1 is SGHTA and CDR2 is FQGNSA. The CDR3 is CASSPTGAGANVLTF. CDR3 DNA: TGTGCCAGCAGCCCAACAGGGGCCGGGGCCAACGTCCTGACTTTC.

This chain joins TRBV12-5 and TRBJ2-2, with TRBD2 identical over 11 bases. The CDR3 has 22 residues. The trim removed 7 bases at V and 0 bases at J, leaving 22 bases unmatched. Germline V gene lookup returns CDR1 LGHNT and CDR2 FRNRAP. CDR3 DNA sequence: TGTGCTAGTGTCCCCAGGCCGGGACTAGCGGAACTACCGACACCGAACACCGGGGAGCTGTTTTTT. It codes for CASVPRPGLAELPTPNTGELFF.

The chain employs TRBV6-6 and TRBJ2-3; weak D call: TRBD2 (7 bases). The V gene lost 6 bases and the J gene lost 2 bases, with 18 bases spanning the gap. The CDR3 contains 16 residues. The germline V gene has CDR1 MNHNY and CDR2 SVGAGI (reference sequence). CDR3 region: CASRPPGRGATDTQYF. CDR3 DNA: TGTGCCAGCAGACCTCCGGGGAGGGGGGCCACAGATACGCAGTATTTT.

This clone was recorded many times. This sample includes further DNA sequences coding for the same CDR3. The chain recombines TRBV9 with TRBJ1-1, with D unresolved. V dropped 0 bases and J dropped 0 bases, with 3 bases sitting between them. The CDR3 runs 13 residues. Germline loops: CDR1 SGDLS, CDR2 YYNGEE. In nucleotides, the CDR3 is TGTGCCAGCAGCGTAGCGGTGAACACTGAAGCTTTCTTT. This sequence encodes CASSVAVNTEAFF.

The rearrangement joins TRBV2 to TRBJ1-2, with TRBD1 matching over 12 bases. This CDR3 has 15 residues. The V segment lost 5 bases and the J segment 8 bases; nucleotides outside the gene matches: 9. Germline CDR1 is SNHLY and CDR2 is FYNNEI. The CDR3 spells CASSFPGQGAPGYTF. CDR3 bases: TGTGCCAGCAGTTTTCCGGGACAGGGGGCGCCCGGCTACACCTTC.

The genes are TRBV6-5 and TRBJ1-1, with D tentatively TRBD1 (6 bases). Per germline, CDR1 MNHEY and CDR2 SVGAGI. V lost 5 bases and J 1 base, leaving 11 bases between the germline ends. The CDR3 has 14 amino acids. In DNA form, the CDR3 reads TGTGCCAGCAGTCGGGGGGCGCCGAACACTGAAGCTTTCTTT. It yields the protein CASSRGAPNTEAFF.

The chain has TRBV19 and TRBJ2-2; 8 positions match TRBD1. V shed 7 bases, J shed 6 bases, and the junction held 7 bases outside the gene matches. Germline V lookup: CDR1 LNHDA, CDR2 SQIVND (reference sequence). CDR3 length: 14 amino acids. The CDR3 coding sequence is TGTGCCAGTAAGAACCAGGGGGCTCCCGGGGAGCTGTTTTTT. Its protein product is CASKNQGAPGELFF.

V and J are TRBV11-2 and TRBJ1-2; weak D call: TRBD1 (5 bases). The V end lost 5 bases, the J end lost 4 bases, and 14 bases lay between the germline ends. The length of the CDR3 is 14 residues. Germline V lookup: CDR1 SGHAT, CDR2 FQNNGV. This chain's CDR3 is CASSPEQASYGYTF. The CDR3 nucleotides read TGTGCCAGCAGCCCTGAACAGGCTAGCTATGGCTACACCTTC.

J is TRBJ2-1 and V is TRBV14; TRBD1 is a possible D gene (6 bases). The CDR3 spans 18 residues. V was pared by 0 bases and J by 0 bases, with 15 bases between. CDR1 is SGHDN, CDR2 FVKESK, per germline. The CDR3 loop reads CASSQEGASGFSYNEQFF. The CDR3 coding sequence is TGTGCCAGCAGCCAAGAGGGGGCTAGTGGATTCTCCTACAATGAGCAGTTCTTC.

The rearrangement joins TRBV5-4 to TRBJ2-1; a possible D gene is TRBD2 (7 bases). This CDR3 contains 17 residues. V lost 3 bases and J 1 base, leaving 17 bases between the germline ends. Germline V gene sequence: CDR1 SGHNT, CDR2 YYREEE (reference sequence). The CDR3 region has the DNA TGTGCCAGCAGCTCTTATAGGGGGGGCTATTCCTACAATGAGCAGTTCTTC. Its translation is CASSSYRGGYSYNEQFF. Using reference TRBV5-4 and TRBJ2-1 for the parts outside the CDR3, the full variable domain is ETGVTQSPTHLIKTRGQQVTLRCSSQSGHNTVSWYQQALGQGPQFIFQYYREEENGRGNFPPRFSGLQFPNYSSELNVNALELDDSALYLCASSSYRGGYSYNEQFFGPGTRLTVL.

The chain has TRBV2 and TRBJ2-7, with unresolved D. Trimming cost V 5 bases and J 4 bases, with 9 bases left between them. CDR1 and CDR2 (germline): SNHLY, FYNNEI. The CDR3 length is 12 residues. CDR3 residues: CASSSEPYEQYF. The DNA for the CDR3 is TGTGCCAGCAGTTCAGAACCGTACGAGCAGTACTTC.

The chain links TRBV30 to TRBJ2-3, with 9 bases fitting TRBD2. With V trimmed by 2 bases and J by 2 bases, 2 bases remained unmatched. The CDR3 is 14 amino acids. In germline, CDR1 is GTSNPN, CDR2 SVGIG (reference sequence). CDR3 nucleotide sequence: TGTGCCTGGAGTAGACTAGCGGTCACAGATACGCAGTATTTT. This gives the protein CAWSRLAVTDTQYF.

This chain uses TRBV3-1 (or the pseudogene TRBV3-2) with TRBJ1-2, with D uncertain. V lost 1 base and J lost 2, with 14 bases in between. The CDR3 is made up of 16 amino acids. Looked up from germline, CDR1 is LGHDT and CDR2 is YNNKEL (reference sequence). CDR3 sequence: CASSQVGQADNYGYTF. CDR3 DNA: TGTGCCAGCAGCCAAGTGGGTCAGGCTGACAACTATGGCTACACCTTC.

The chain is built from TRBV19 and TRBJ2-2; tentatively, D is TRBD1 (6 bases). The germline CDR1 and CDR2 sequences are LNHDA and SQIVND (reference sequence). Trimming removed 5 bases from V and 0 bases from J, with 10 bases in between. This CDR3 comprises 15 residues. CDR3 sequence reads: CASSSRTANTGELFF. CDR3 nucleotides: TGTGCCAGTAGTTCCCGGACAGCGAACACCGGGGAGCTGTTTTTT.